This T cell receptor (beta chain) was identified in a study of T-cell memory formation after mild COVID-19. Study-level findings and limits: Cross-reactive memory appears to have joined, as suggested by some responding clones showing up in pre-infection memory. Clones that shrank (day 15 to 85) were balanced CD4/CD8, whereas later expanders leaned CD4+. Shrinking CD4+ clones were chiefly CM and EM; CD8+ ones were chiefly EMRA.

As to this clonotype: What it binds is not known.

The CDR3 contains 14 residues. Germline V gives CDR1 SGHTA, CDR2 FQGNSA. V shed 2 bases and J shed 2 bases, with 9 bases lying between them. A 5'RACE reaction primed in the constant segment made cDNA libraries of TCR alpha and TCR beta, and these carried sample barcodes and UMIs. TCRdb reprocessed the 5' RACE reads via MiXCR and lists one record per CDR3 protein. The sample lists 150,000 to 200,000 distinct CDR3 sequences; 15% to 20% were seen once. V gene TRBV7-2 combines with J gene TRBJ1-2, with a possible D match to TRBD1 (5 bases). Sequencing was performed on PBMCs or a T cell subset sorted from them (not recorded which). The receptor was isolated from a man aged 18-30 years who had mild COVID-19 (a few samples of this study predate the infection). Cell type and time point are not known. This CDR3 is CASSLRRQNYGYTF. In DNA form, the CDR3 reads TGTGCCAGCAGCTTAAGGAGACAGAACTATGGCTACACCTTC.